The rows below give T cell receptor beta chains drawn from one sample of a study of blood T cell repertoires in COVID-19. This table comes from immunoSEQ multiplex PCR, and its TCRdb copy is limited to in-frame clones, with some not included. This sample has approximately 260,000 clones, with 70% to 90% found just once. Specimen: peripheral blood. These TCRs come from a woman in her 70s with acute or convalescent COVID-19. The CDR3 runs from the conserved cysteine through the conserved F or W. A D gene is named only where the DNA matches it firmly. Expanded clones are given a class, and other clones once, few, many or no size at all.

>TRBJ2-1|.|TRBV27|.
TGTGCCAGCAGTTTAGGTCGGGATAGTGCGCAGTTCTTC
CASSLGRDSAQFF
>TRBJ2-5|.|TRBV2|.
TGTGCCAGCAGGGAGACAGTGTACCAAGAGACCCAGTACTTC
CASRETVYQETQYF
>TRBJ1-2|.|TRBV18|.
TGTGCCAGCTCACTGGGGGGGAACTATGGCTACACCTTC
CASSLGGNYGYTF
>TRBJ1-2|.|TRBV5-4|TRBD1
TGTGCCAGCAGCAAGACAGGGGGAGATAGGGGCTACACCTTC
CASSKTGGDRGYTF
>TRBJ1-2|.|TRBV23-1|.
TGCGCCAGCAGTCAATCGTGCGGCAGTGCGAACTATGGCTACACCTTC
CASSQSCGSANYGYTF
>TRBJ1-6|.|TRBV30|.
TGTGCCTGGAGTGTATCCCGAGGGAATAATTCACCCCTCCACTTT
CAWSVSRGNNSPLHF
>TRBJ1-1|.|TRBV11-2|TRBD1
TGTGCCAGCAGAGCTCTAGCTTACGGACAGGGGATGAACACTGAAGCTTTCTTT
CASRALAYGQGMNTEAFF
>TRBJ1-4|.|TRBV6-5|.
TGTGCCAGCAGTTACGGCGCAGGGGATGAAAAACTGTTTTTT
CASSYGAGDEKLFF
>TRBJ2-2|.|TRBV19|TRBD1
TGTGCCAGTAGTCTTGGGACAGTTAACACCGGGGAGCTGTTTTTT
CASSLGTVNTGELFF
>TRBJ2-1|once|TRBV4-2|TRBD2
TGTGCCAGCAGCCAGCCGGGACTAGCGAATCGTGAGCAGTTCTTC
CASSQPGLANREQFF
>TRBJ2-1|.|TRBV30|TRBD2
TGTGCCTGGAGGGATCCTTTCGGGGTAGCGGGGGGCAATGAGCAGTTCTTC
CAWRDPFGVAGGNEQFF
>TRBJ2-1|.|TRBV5-1|TRBD2
TGCGCCAGCAGCTTGAGTCCCCTCGGGGGGGCCGGGGATCAGGAGCAGTTCTTC
CASSLSPLGGAGDQEQFF
>TRBJ2-7|.|TRBV10-3|.
TGTGCCATCAGTGAACAGACACCGAGAGAGTACGAGCAGTACTTC
CAISEQTPREYEQYF
>TRBJ2-3|few|TRBV7-2|TRBD2
TGTGCCAGCAGCTCCGGACTAGCGGGGGTCACAGATACGCAGTATTTT
CASSSGLAGVTDTQYF
>TRBJ2-1|.|TRBV24-1|.
TGTGCCACCAGTGATCCTAACTACAATGAGCAGTTCTTC
CATSDPNYNEQFF
>TRBJ1-1|.|TRBV3-1/TRBV3-2|.
TGTGCCAGCAGCCCTTTAACAGGGTTGAACACTGAAGCTTTCTTT
CASSPLTGLNTEAFF
>TRBJ2-7|once|TRBV9|TRBD1
TGTGCCAGCAGTTCCTTCCGGGACAGAGGGGAGCAGTACTTC
CASSSFRDRGEQYF
>TRBJ2-2|few|TRBV6-1|.
TGTGCCAGCAGTGAAGGGGTTATTAGGGGCACCGGGGAGCTGTTTTTT
CASSEGVIRGTGELFF
>TRBJ2-7|once|TRBV11-2|TRBD1
TGTGCCAGCAGCTTAGATGGGGGACAGGGCTCTAGCTACGAGCAGTACTTC
CASSLDGGQGSSYEQYF
>TRBJ1-3|.|TRBV18|TRBD1
TGTGCCAGCTCGGGGACAGGAGGGGGCATTGGAAACACCATATATTTT
CASSGTGGGIGNTIYF
>TRBJ2-7|once|TRBV3-1/TRBV3-2|.
TGTGCCAGCAGCCGGCTGAGCGCTTACGAGCAGTACTTC
CASSRLSAYEQYF
>TRBJ1-2|.|TRBV5-1|.
TGCGCCAGCAGCTTGCTTGGAGCTAACTATGGCTACACCTTC
CASSLLGANYGYTF
>TRBJ1-2|few|TRBV2|TRBD1
TGTGCCAGCATAGTTTCGCGCGGGACAGCCTATGGCTACACCTTC
CASIVSRGTAYGYTF